These 12 T cell receptor beta chains originate from one sample sequenced in a study of cytomegalovirus exposure and HLA in healthy donors. Profiled with immunoSEQ multiplex PCR; TCRdb holds only in-frame clones, not every one. Among around 300,000 clones listed, approximately 86% were seen once. Sequences were obtained from PBMCs. These receptors all come from a woman between 18 and 29 years old in good health and CMV-seronegative.

The rearrangement uses TRBV5-4 and TRBJ1-2; weak D call: TRBD1 (6 bases). The CDR3 loop spans 14 amino acids. Germline V gene data show CDR1 as SGHNT and CDR2 as YYREEE (reference sequence). The V end lost 5 bases, the J end lost 8 bases, and 19 bases lay between the germline ends. CDR3 nucleotides: TGTGCCAGCAGGGGCGTGGACAGACTTATCGGCTACACCTTC. Its protein is CASRGVDRLIGYTF. The full variable domain, with the rest looked up from reference TRBV5-4 and TRBJ1-2, is ETGVTQSPTHLIKTRGQQVTLRCSSQSGHNTVSWYQQALGQGPQFIFQYYREEENGRGNFPPRFSGLQFPNYSSELNVNALELDDSALYLCASRGVDRLIGYTFGSGTRLTVV.

This clone came up a few times. The chain carries TRBV29-1 and TRBJ2-7; D may be TRBD1 (6 bases). The CDR3 has 11 amino acids. Deletions cut 6 bases from V and 6 bases from J, with 12 bases between. CDR1 is SQVTM, CDR2 ANQGSEA, per germline. As DNA, the CDR3 is TGCAGCGTGAAACCAGGGGCCGAGCAGTACTTC. Amino acid sequence: CSVKPGAEQYF.

The chain has TRBV29-1 and TRBJ2-1; 11 bases line up with TRBD1. The ends lost 6 bases at V and 4 bases at J; junction bases unmatched: 8. Germline values: CDR1 SQVTM, CDR2 ANQGSEA. The CDR3 spans 15 residues. The CDR3 loop is CSVARTGGKYNEQFF. The CDR3, as DNA: TGCAGCGTGGCCAGGACAGGGGGCAAATACAATGAGCAGTTCTTC.

J is TRBJ2-1 and V is TRBV10-1, with D perhaps TRBD2 (6 bases). V was pared by 0 bases and J by 7 bases, with 13 bases between. This CDR3 has 15 amino acids. Per germline, CDR1 WNHNN and CDR2 SYGVQD (reference sequence). CDR3 sequence reads: CASSESSGARNEQFF. CDR3 nucleotides: TGCGCCAGCAGTGAGTCTTCGGGAGCTCGGAATGAGCAGTTCTTC.

The sample holds a few counts of this clone. This chain connects TRBV5-6 to TRBJ2-7; 8 bases match TRBD2. From germline, CDR1 is SGHDT and CDR2 YYEEEE. This CDR3 spans 13 amino acids. V shed 4 bases and J 5 bases; nucleotides not matched to a gene: 5. The CDR3 DNA reads TGTGCCAGCAGCCTAAGACTAGCGCACGAGCAGTACTTC. Its translation: CASSLRLAHEQYF.

The rearrangement uses TRBV5-1 and TRBJ1-2, with 7 bases lining up with TRBD1. V trimming: 4 bases; J trimming: 8 bases; junction bases outside the gene matches: 14. CDR1 and CDR2 from the germline V gene are SGHRS and YFSETQ. CDR3 length: 15 residues. The CDR3 here is CASSPDRDGVGGYTF. CDR3 nucleotide sequence: TGCGCCAGCAGCCCTGACAGGGACGGCGTGGGAGGCTACACCTTC.

This clone was counted a single time. The V and J genes are TRBV19 and TRBJ2-5; 15 nucleotides agree with TRBD2. The CDR3 runs to 17 residues. Germline lookup yields CDR1 LNHDA and CDR2 SQIVND (reference sequence). V lost 1 base to trimming and J lost 5 bases; unmatched junction nucleotides: 5. Here the CDR3 reads CASSIGTSGRVRETQYF. The CDR3 DNA reads TGTGCCAGTAGTATAGGGACTAGCGGGAGGGTTCGGGAGACCCAGTACTTC.

The chain carries TRBV7-9 and TRBJ1-2, with 7 bases that match TRBD1. Trimming cost V 1 base and J 8 bases; bases outside gene matches: 4. Germline V lookup: CDR1 SEHNR, CDR2 FQNEAQ (reference sequence). The CDR3 is made up of 13 amino acids. The CDR3 region has the DNA TGTGCCAGCAGCTTAGACAGGGGATACGGCTACACCTTC. It is translated as CASSLDRGYGYTF.

V gene TRBV10-1 combines with J gene TRBJ1-1, with D possibly being TRBD1 (6 bases). The germline CDR1 and CDR2 sequences are WNHNN and SYGVQD (reference sequence). Trimming removed 2 bases from V and 5 bases from J, with 12 bases in between. This CDR3 region has 14 residues. The DNA for the CDR3 is TGCGCCAGCAGTGAGAATCTCAGGGGAACTGAAGCTTTCTTT. This translates into CASSENLRGTEAFF.

V usage is TRBV19 and J usage is TRBJ2-2, with 8 bases matching TRBD1. The CDR3 has 15 residues. Trimming cost V 4 bases and J 5 bases; bases outside gene matches: 6. Germline loops: CDR1 LNHDA, CDR2 SQIVND (reference sequence). The CDR3 protein is CASSTGQGGTGELFF. The CDR3 DNA reads as TGTGCCAGTAGTACTGGACAGGGAGGTACCGGGGAGCTGTTTTTT.

The chain uses TRBV5-1 and TRBJ2-1; 10 bases are a match to TRBD2. There are 15 residues in the CDR3. Germline CDR1 reads SGHRS; CDR2 reads YFSETQ. V trimming: 4 bases; J trimming: 3 bases; junction bases outside the gene matches: 4. The CDR3 DNA reads TGCGCCAGCAGCCTCCTAGCGGGGGACTACAATGAGCAGTTCTTC. This sequence encodes CASSLLAGDYNEQFF. Together with reference TRBV5-1 and TRBJ2-1, the CDR3 gives the full variable domain: KAGVTQTPRYLIKTRGQQVTLSCSPISGHRSVSWYQQTPGQGLQFLFEYFSETQRNKGNFPGRFSGRQFSNSRSEMNVSTLELGDSALYLCASSLLAGDYNEQFFGPGTRLTVL.

For this clone: This specimen includes other DNA sequences encoding the same CDR3. This chain uses TRBV5-1 with TRBJ2-7; D might be TRBD2 (5 bases). Germline CDR1 SGHRS, CDR2 YFSETQ. V was shortened by 4 bases and J by 0 bases, with 8 bases between the two germline ends. CDR3 length equals 13 residues. As DNA, the CDR3 is TGCGCCAGCAGCCCGGGAAGCTCCTACGAGCAGTACTTC. It encodes CASSPGSSYEQYF.